The next 14 T cell receptor beta chains were all read from a single sample in a study of blood T cell repertoires in COVID-19. Clones were read by immunoSEQ multiplex PCR, and TCRdb kept only the in-frame ones, dropping some. The data contain about 47,000 clones, 70% to 85% of them singletons. Sequencing was carried out using peripheral blood. The receptor source for this set is a man aged 50 to 59 with acute or convalescent COVID-19.

The genes are TRBV5-1 and TRBJ2-7; tentatively, D is TRBD2 (5 bases). The CDR3 is 14 residues long. V was shortened by 0 bases and J by 8 bases, with 15 bases between the two germline ends. The germline CDR1 and CDR2 sequences are SGHRS and YFSETQ. CDR3 nucleotide sequence: TGCGCCAGCAGCTTGGAGGAGGACGCCTATAAGCAGTACTTC. Translation: CASSLEEDAYKQYF.

The rearrangement links TRBV19 to TRBJ2-1; D uncertain. The germline V and J ends were trimmed by 2 bases and 0 bases, with 8 bases remaining between them. Looked up from germline, CDR1 is LNHDA and CDR2 is SQIVND (reference sequence). This CDR3 is built from 15 residues. The CDR3 DNA reads as TGTGCCAGTAGTATAAGTAGTCTCTCCTACAATGAGCAGTTCTTC. This codes for CASSISSLSYNEQFF.

This clone was counted between two and nine times. The V call is TRBV7-8, the J call TRBJ1-2, with D uncertain. V lost 4 bases and J lost 1, with 16 bases in between. The germline V gene encodes CDR1 SGHVS and CDR2 FQNEAQ. The CDR3 extends over 16 amino acids. The CDR3 reads CASSSANGLNNYGYTF. In DNA, the CDR3 is TGTGCCAGCAGCTCGGCAAATGGACTGAATAACTATGGCTACACCTTC.

J is TRBJ2-5 and V is TRBV7-2; 7 positions agree with TRBD1. V gave up 6 bases and J gave up 1 base; unmatched junction bases: 8. The germline gives CDR1 SGHTA, CDR2 FQGNSA. The CDR3 runs 15 residues. CDR3 loop: CASRPTTGIQETQYF. CDR3 nucleotides: TGTGCCAGCAGACCAACGACAGGGATCCAAGAGACCCAGTACTTC.

The chain employs TRBV9 and TRBJ1-5; a possible D gene is TRBD1 (5 bases). This CDR3 region has 15 residues. Germline-derived CDR1 and CDR2 are SGDLS and YYNGEE. Trimming left V 3 bases short and J 4 bases short, with 14 bases between. This chain's CDR3 is CASSEGRDGNQPQHF. The DNA of the CDR3 is TGTGCCAGCAGCGAGGGGAGGGATGGGAATCAGCCCCAGCATTTT.

This chain links TRBV4-1 with TRBJ1-6; D is unclear. Germline V gene data show CDR1 as MGHRA and CDR2 as YSYEKL. This CDR3 contains 16 residues. Trimming took 0 bases from V and 7 from J, leaving 13 bases between them. CDR3 DNA sequence: TGCGCCAGCAGCCAAGATCCCCAGGTTCGGAATTCACCCCTCCACTTT. Its protein is CASSQDPQVRNSPLHF.

J is TRBJ2-2 and V is TRBV9; D call uncertain. V dropped 0 bases and J dropped 4 bases, with 4 bases sitting between them. The CDR3 loop spans 13 amino acids. CDR1 SGDLS and CDR2 YYNGEE come from the germline V gene. CDR3 amino acids: CASSVATTGELFF. In DNA, the CDR3 is TGTGCCAGCAGCGTAGCTACCACCGGGGAGCTGTTTTTT.

CDR3 in DNA: TGTGCCAGCAGCTTAAACTGGCAGGGGACCCAGTACTTC. It is translated as CASSLNWQGTQYF. The V and J genes are TRBV7-3 and TRBJ2-5, with D perhaps matching TRBD1 (5 bases). With 1 base removed from V and 7 bases from J, the gap between germline ends came to 10 bases. There are 13 residues in the CDR3. Germline V CDR1 and CDR2: SGHTA, FQGTGA.

V usage is TRBV5-4 and J usage is TRBJ2-1; TRBD2 might be the D (7 bases). The CDR3 totals 16 residues. In germline, CDR1 is SGHNT, CDR2 YYREEE (reference sequence). V was cut by 0 bases and J by 2 bases, with 12 bases left in between. The CDR3 nucleotides read TGTGCCAGCAGCTTGGGGGAGGGGGGGCCCTACAATGAGCAGTTCTTC. This codes for CASSLGEGGPYNEQFF.

CDR3 residues: CASSLLRGSGSTETQYF. CDR3 coding DNA: TGTGCCAGCAGTCTCCTCCGAGGGAGCGGGAGTACGGAGACCCAGTACTTC. The V call is TRBV28, the J call TRBJ2-5; 8 bases agree with TRBD2. Germline V gene lookup returns CDR1 MDHEN and CDR2 SYDVKM. This CDR3 contains 17 residues. V shed 5 bases, J shed 5 bases, and the junction held 16 bases outside the gene matches. Supplemented by reference TRBV28 and TRBJ2-5, the full variable domain reads DVKVTQSSRYLVKRTGEKVFLECVQDMDHENMFWYRQDPGLGLRLIYFSYDVKMKEKGDIPEGYSVSREKKERFSLILESASTNQTSMYLCASSLLRGSGSTETQYFGPGTRLLVL.

The chain employs TRBV19 and TRBJ2-3; no firm D call. CDR3 length equals 15 residues. Trimming removed 1 base at V and 0 bases at J, with 8 bases between. Per germline, CDR1 LNHDA and CDR2 SQIVND (reference sequence). The CDR3 loop is CASSIVGSSTDTQYF. As DNA, the CDR3 is TGTGCCAGTAGTATAGTGGGCAGTAGCACAGATACGCAGTATTTT.

This clone came up once. The chain uses TRBV5-4 and TRBJ2-7, with 12 bases fitting TRBD2. V trimming: 0 bases; J trimming: 5 bases; junction bases outside the gene matches: 0. CDR1 and CDR2 from the germline V gene are SGHNT and YYREEE (reference sequence). The CDR3 loop spans 14 amino acids. The CDR3 here is CASSLGLAGDEQYF. CDR3 DNA: TGTGCCAGCAGCTTGGGACTAGCGGGAGACGAGCAGTACTTC.

The chain employs TRBV7-9 and TRBJ1-4, with 9 bases aligning to TRBD1. CDR3 length: 15 residues. The V gene's germline CDR1 is SEHNR and CDR2 FQNEAQ (reference sequence). V shed 5 bases and J 5 bases; nucleotides not matched to a gene: 6. CDR3 loop: CASSQGQGGNEKLFF. DNA of the CDR3: TGTGCCAGCAGCCAGGGACAGGGAGGCAATGAAAAACTGTTTTTT. The full variable domain, with the rest looked up from reference TRBV7-9 and TRBJ1-4, is DTGVSQNPRHKITKRGQNVTFRCDPISEHNRLYWYRQTLGQGPEFLTYFQNEAQLEKSRLLSDRFSAERPKGSFSTLEIQRTEQGDSAMYLCASSQGQGGNEKLFFGSGTQLSVL.

This sequence joins TRBV9 and TRBJ1-1; D perhaps matches TRBD1 (6 bases). Trimming removed 0 bases from V and 3 bases from J, with 18 bases in between. This CDR3 comprises 17 residues. Germline V gene sequence: CDR1 SGDLS, CDR2 YYNGEE. CDR3 in amino acids: CASSVEGTGGRDTEAFF. For the CDR3, the DNA is TGTGCCAGCAGCGTAGAGGGGACGGGGGGCCGAGACACTGAAGCTTTCTTT.